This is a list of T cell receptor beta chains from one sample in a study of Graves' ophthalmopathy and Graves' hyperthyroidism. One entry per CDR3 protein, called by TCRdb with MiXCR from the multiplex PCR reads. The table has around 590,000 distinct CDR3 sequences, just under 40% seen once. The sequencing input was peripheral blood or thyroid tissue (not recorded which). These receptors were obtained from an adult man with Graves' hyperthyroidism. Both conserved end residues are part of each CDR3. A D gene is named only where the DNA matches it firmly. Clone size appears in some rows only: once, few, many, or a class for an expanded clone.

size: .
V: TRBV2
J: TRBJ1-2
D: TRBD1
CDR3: CASNPGDSYGYTF
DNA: TGTGCCAGCAACCCCGGGGACAGCTATGGCTACACCTTC

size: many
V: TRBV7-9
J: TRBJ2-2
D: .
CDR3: CASSPGQTLTGELFF
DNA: TGTGCCAGCAGCCCAGGACAGACCCTAACCGGGGAGCTGTTTTTT

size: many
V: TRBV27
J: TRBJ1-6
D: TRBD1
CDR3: CASSTFGQVQAPLHF
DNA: TGTGCCAGCAGTACCTTCGGACAGGTTCAGGCACCCCTCCACTTT

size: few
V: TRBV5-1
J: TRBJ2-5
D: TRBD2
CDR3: CASSLEGLARETQYF
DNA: TGCGCCAGCAGCTTGGAGGGACTAGCACGCGAGACCCAGTACTTC

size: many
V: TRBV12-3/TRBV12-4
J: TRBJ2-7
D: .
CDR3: CASSFPPDNRVREQYF
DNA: TGTGCCAGCAGTTTCCCCCCCGACAACAGGGTTCGCGAGCAGTACTTC

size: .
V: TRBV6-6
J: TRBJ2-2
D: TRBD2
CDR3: CASSASGSTGELFF
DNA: TGTGCCAGCAGTGCTAGCGGGAGCACCGGGGAGCTGTTTTTT

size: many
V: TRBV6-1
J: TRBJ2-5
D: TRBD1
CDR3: CASSQGQGAGETQYF
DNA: TGTGCCAGCAGCCAGGGACAGGGGGCAGGAGAGACCCAGTACTTC

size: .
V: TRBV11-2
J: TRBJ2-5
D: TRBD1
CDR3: CASSLGTGARGETQYF
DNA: TGTGCCAGCAGCTTAGGGACAGGGGCCCGGGGCGAGACCCAGTACTTC

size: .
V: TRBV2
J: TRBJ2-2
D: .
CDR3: CASSVRGTGELFF
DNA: TGTGCCAGCAGTGTCAGGGGAACCGGGGAGCTGTTTTTT

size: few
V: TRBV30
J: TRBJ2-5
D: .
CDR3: CAWSQQETQYF
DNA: TGTGCCTGGAGCCAGCAAGAGACCCAGTACTTC

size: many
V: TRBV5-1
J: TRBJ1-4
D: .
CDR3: CASSGVTNEKLFF
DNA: TGCGCCAGCAGCGGGGTAACTAATGAAAAACTGTTTTTT

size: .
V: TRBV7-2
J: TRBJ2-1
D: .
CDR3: CASSYRTRVEQFF
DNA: TGTGCCAGCAGTTACCGGACACGGGTTGAGCAGTTCTTC

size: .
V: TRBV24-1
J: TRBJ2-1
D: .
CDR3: CATSGTGRQFF
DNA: TGTGCCACCAGTGGTACCGGGAGGCAGTTCTTC

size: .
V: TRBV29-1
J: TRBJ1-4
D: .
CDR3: CSVGFRDGLFF
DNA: TGCAGCGTCGGGTTCCGGGACGGACTGTTTTTT

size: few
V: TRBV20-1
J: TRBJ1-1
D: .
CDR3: CSASAMGQGNTEAFF
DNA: TGCAGTGCTAGCGCGATGGGACAAGGAAACACTGAAGCTTTCTTT

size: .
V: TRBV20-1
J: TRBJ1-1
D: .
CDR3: CSARADTPRGTEAFF
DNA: TGCAGTGCTAGAGCAGACACCCCCAGAGGGACTGAAGCTTTCTTT

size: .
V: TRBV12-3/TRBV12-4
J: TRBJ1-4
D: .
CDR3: CASSPQGISDCFF
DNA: TGTGCCAGCAGCCCACAGGGAATTTCGGACTGTTTTTTT

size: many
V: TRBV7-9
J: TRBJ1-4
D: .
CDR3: CASSPTGTGGYEKLFF
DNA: TGTGCCAGCAGCCCGACCGGGACTGGGGGATATGAAAAACTGTTTTTT

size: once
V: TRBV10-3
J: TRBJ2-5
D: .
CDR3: CAISDPAGWETQYF
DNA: TGTGCCATCAGTGACCCCGCTGGTTGGGAGACCCAGTACTTC

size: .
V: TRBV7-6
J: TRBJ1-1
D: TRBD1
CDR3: CASSASGQGFEAFF
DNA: TGTGCCAGCAGCGCCTCGGGACAGGGGTTTGAAGCTTTCTTT

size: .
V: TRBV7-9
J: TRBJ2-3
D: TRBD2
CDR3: CASSLGLAGSSYF
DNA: TGTGCCAGCAGCCTTGGACTAGCGGGGAGTTCATATTTT

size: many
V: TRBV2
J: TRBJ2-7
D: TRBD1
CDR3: CASSTDRGYEQYF
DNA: TGTGCCAGCAGTACGGACAGGGGCTACGAGCAGTACTTC

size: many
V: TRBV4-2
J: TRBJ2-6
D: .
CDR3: CASSQDFGRGGANVLTF
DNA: TGTGCCAGCAGCCAAGACTTTGGGCGGGGTGGGGCCAACGTCCTGACTTTC

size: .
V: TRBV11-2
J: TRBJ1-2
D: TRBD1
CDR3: CASSPRQGIGKGYTF
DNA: TGTGCCAGCAGTCCGAGACAGGGGATAGGGAAGGGCTACACCTTC

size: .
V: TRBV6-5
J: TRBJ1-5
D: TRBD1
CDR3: CASSRQGRLQPQHF
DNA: TGTGCCAGCAGCCGACAGGGGAGGCTTCAGCCCCAGCATTTT

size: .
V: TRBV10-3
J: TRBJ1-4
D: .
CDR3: CAISTGTEKLFF
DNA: TGTGCCATCAGCACCGGGACTGAAAAACTGTTTTTT

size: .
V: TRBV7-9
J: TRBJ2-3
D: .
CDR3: CASSLTSGVTQYF
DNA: TGTGCCAGCAGCTTAACCTCAGGGGTTACGCAGTATTTT

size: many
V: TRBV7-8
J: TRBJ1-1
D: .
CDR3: CASSLVRDGGYTEAFF
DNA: TGTGCCAGCAGCTTAGTCAGGGACGGCGGATACACTGAAGCTTTCTTT

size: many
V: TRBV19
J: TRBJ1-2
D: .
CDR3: CATGQFYGYTF
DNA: TGTGCCACTGGACAGTTCTATGGCTACACCTTC

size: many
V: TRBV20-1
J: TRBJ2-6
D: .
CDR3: CSARNPGTPFPSGANVLTF
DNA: TGCAGTGCCCGAAACCCCGGGACTCCCTTCCCCTCTGGGGCCAACGTCCTGACTTTC

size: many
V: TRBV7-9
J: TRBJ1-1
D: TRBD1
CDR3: CASSTGTGGTEAFF
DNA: TGTGCCAGCAGCACGGGGACAGGGGGCACTGAAGCTTTCTTT

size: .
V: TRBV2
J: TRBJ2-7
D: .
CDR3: CASSSGRISYEQYF
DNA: TGTGCCAGCAGCTCGGGACGGATATCCTACGAGCAGTACTTC

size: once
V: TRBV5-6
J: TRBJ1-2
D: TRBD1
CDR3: CASSLLTGGGYTF
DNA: TGTGCCAGCAGCCTACTGACAGGGGGCGGCTACACCTTC

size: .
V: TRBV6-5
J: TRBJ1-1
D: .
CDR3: CASSYGGARNTEAFF
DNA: TGTGCCAGCAGTTACGGGGGGGCGCGGAACACTGAAGCTTTCTTT

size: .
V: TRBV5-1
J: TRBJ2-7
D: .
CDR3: CASSPRTGSYEQRF
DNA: TGCGCCAGCAGCCCTCGGACGGGGTCCTACGAGCAGCGCTTC

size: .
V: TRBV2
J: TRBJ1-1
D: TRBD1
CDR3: CASSAQGAEGGAFF
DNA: TGTGCCAGCAGCGCACAGGGGGCCGAGGGTGGAGCTTTCTTT

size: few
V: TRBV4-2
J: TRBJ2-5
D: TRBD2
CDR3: CASSSPLGLAGTETQYF
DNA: TGTGCCAGCAGTTCCCCCCTGGGGCTAGCGGGAACAGAGACCCAGTACTTC

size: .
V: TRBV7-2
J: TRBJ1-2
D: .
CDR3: CASSLVGERGYTF
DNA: TGTGCCAGCAGCTTAGTGGGGGAGAGGGGCTACACCTTC